These 17 T cell receptor beta chains originate from one sample sequenced in a study of T cells in Graves' hyperthyroidism and ophthalmopathy. From RNA transcripts, TCR beta CDR3 regions were amplified. RT-PCR in the first round (using the HTBI primer set) targeted the TCR CDR3. TCRdb reprocessed the multiplex PCR reads via MiXCR and lists one record per CDR3 protein. The sample has approximately 690,000 distinct CDR3 sequences, approximately 14% seen once. Sequencing input: blood. All receptors come from a woman aged 45-60 years with Graves' ophthalmopathy.

The chain joins TRBV27 to TRBJ2-7; D unresolved. Germline values: CDR1 MNHEY, CDR2 SMNVEV (reference sequence). This CDR3 region has 15 residues. Deletions cut 3 bases from V and 1 base from J, with 13 bases between. The CDR3 region has the DNA TGTGCCAGCAGTTTTCAGGCAGCTAAGTCCTACGAGCAGTACTTC. Protein: CASSFQAAKSYEQYF.

The gene calls are TRBV19 and TRBJ1-2, with TRBD1 matching 8 bases. CDR1 LNHDA and CDR2 SQIVND come from the germline V gene (reference sequence). The CDR3 length is 15 residues. The V gene end was trimmed by 2 bases and the J gene end by 3 bases; junction bases not matched to a gene: 5. CDR3 DNA sequence: TGTGCCAGTAGTATATCGAACAGGGGGGACTATGGCTACACCTTC. This encodes CASSISNRGDYGYTF.

This clonotype showed up just a few times. The gene calls are TRBV11-2 and TRBJ2-7, with 7 bases that match TRBD1. The junction had 10 bases not matched to a gene; V was cut back by 7 bases and J by 4 bases. Germline V lookup: CDR1 SGHAT, CDR2 FQNNGV. The CDR3 contains 14 residues. The CDR3 loop reads CASTQNPGGYEQYF. The CDR3 region has the DNA TGTGCCAGCACCCAGAATCCAGGGGGTTACGAGCAGTACTTC.

There are many counts of this clonotype. The rearrangement joins TRBV5-1 to TRBJ1-6, with D possibly TRBD1 on 5 matching bases. V gave up 0 bases and J gave up 12 bases, with 10 bases separating them. The CDR3 spans 13 residues. CDR1 SGHRS and CDR2 YFSETQ come from the germline V gene. CDR3 protein: CASSLVVGQPLHF. In nucleotides, the CDR3 is TGCGCCAGCAGCTTGGTAGTCGGACAACCCCTCCACTTT. The full variable domain, its missing parts supplied by reference TRBV5-1 and TRBJ1-6, is KAGVTQTPRYLIKTRGQQVTLSCSPISGHRSVSWYQQTPGQGLQFLFEYFSETQRNKGNFPGRFSGRQFSNSRSEMNVSTLELGDSALYLCASSLVVGQPLHFGNGTRLTVT.

This clonotype was observed a few times. J is TRBJ1-4 and V is TRBV10-3; 7 bases are a match to TRBD1. J gave up 8 bases and V 4 bases, and 4 bases lay outside the gene matches. CDR1 and CDR2 (germline): ENHRY, SYGVKD. CDR3 length: 13 residues. CDR3 residues: CAISGAGQEKLFF. The CDR3 DNA sequence: TGTGCCATCAGTGGGGCGGGACAGGAAAAACTGTTTTTT.

This clonotype was detected ten times or more. The chain carries TRBV7-3 and TRBJ2-5; 9 nucleotides agree with TRBD2. There are 15 residues in the CDR3. Germline V gives CDR1 SGHTA, CDR2 FQGTGA. The V segment lost 5 bases and the J segment 5 bases; nucleotides outside the gene matches: 9. The CDR3 region has the DNA TGTGCCAGCAGCGTGACTAGCGGTACCATCGAGACCCAGTACTTC. Translation gives CASSVTSGTIETQYF.

The rearrangement uses TRBV5-1 and TRBJ2-6, with 11 bases fitting TRBD2. The germline V gene has CDR1 SGHRS and CDR2 YFSETQ. V dropped 1 base and J dropped 1; count of bases not matched to a gene: 4. CDR3 length equals 18 residues. The DNA for the CDR3 is TGCGCCAGCAGCTTGAGATCTAGCGGGGGGTCTGGGGCCAACGTCCTGACTTTC. Translating gives CASSLRSSGGSGANVLTF. The full variable domain, in which reference TRBV5-1 and TRBJ2-6 provide the parts outside the CDR3, is KAGVTQTPRYLIKTRGQQVTLSCSPISGHRSVSWYQQTPGQGLQFLFEYFSETQRNKGNFPGRFSGRQFSNSRSEMNVSTLELGDSALYLCASSLRSSGGSGANVLTFGAGSRLTVL.

This clonotype was detected many times. The chain recombines TRBV20-1 with TRBJ2-7, with a tentative D call TRBD2 (6 bases). In germline, CDR1 is DFQATT, CDR2 SNEGSKA (reference sequence). V was trimmed by 6 bases and J by 5 bases, leaving 14 bases between them. This CDR3 has 12 residues. The CDR3 bases are TGCAGTGCCCCCCTCGGAGGGGACGAGCAGTACTTC. This translates into CSAPLGGDEQYF.

Ten or more counts support this clonotype. The rearrangement links TRBV6-2 or TRBV6-3 to TRBJ2-3, with D unclear. The CDR3 length is 13 residues. Germline values: CDR1 MNHEY, CDR2 SVGEGT. V lost 1 base and J lost 6, with 8 bases in between. CDR3 nucleotides: TGTGCCAGCAGTTACTTCGGACCGGATACGCAGTATTTT. It is translated as CASSYFGPDTQYF.

This chain joins TRBV4-3 and TRBJ2-3; D may be TRBD1 or TRBD2 (5 bases each). V lost 0 bases and J lost 2, with 15 bases in between. Germline CDR1 and CDR2: LGHNA and YSLEER. This CDR3 spans 17 amino acids. Here the CDR3 reads CASSQDGEGPPTDTQYF. DNA for the CDR3: TGCGCCAGCAGCCAAGATGGAGAGGGGCCCCCCACAGATACGCAGTATTTT.

This clonotype was picked up a small number of times. V gene TRBV6-5 combines with J gene TRBJ1-6; D gene ambiguous. CDR3 length equals 14 residues. V lost 0 bases and J 7 bases, leaving 7 bases between the germline ends. The germline gives CDR1 MNHEY, CDR2 SVGAGI. The CDR3 DNA follows: TGTGCCAGCAGTTACTCGCCAGGAAATTCACCCCTCCACTTT. Translating gives CASSYSPGNSPLHF.

This clonotype was counted many times. This rearrangement joins TRBV11-2 to TRBJ2-5; no definite D call. Between the trimmed V and J ends, which lost 7 bases and 3 bases, there was a span of 6 bases. The CDR3 consists of 11 residues. CDR1 and CDR2 from the germline V gene are SGHAT and FQNNGV. CDR3 residues: CASNPKETQYF. The CDR3 DNA reads as TGTGCCAGCAACCCGAAAGAGACCCAGTACTTC.

The sample holds many counts of this clonotype. The chain joins TRBV27 to TRBJ1-5; the D is unclear. V was pared by 6 bases and J by 5 bases, with 11 bases between. The CDR3 spans 13 residues. Germline values: CDR1 MNHEY, CDR2 SMNVEV (reference sequence). The CDR3 nucleotides read TGTGCCAGCAGCTTGGTAAGAGATCAGCCCCAGCATTTT. Protein sequence: CASSLVRDQPQHF.

Many counts were recorded for this clonotype. V usage is TRBV7-3 and J usage is TRBJ2-1, with TRBD2 matching 11 bases. CDR1 SGHTA and CDR2 FQGTGA come from the germline V gene. The CDR3 totals 14 residues. V lost 3 bases, J lost 10 bases, and 5 bases stayed unmatched. As DNA, the CDR3 is TGTGCCAGCAGCTTGACGCTAGCGGGAGGCGAGCAGTTCTTC. As protein: CASSLTLAGGEQFF.

This clonotype was counted many times. The chain carries TRBV28 and TRBJ1-5; TRBD1 is a possible D gene (5 bases). This CDR3 has 15 amino acids. Trimming removed 7 bases from V and 0 bases from J, with 13 bases in between. CDR1 and CDR2 (germline): MDHEN, SYDVKM. CDR3 DNA: TGTGCCAGCAAAATAGACAGCTATAGCAATCAGCCCCAGCATTTT. It yields the protein CASKIDSYSNQPQHF.

The rearrangement joins TRBV4-2 to TRBJ2-1, with TRBD2 identical over 9 bases. CDR3 length: 17 residues. V lost 4 bases and J lost 3; bases outside the gene matches: 10. From germline, CDR1 is LGHNA and CDR2 YNFKEQ. The CDR3 region has the DNA TGTGCCAGCAGCCCGGGACTAGCCCCCGGGTTCTACAATGAGCAGTTCTTC. Translation gives CASSPGLAPGFYNEQFF.

This clonotype has a count of ten or more. The chain employs TRBV20-1 and TRBJ2-3; the D is unclear. CDR3 length equals 15 residues. In germline, CDR1 is DFQATT, CDR2 SNEGSKA (reference sequence). The germline V and J ends were trimmed by 0 bases and 0 bases, with 10 bases remaining between them. Written as DNA, the CDR3 is TGCAGTGCTAGAGATCGAGTTCTTAGCACAGATACGCAGTATTTT. It encodes CSARDRVLSTDTQYF.